Ten or more counts support the clone carrying this T cell receptor (beta chain). Relative to the germline gene, one junction end is altered; a read error may explain this. CDR3 length: 14 amino acids. Each CDR3 protein is one row after TCRdb ran MiXCR on the 5' RACE reads. The table has about 57,000 distinct CDR3 sequences, 28% seen once. The sample was tumor-infiltrating memory CD4+ T cells sorted from the breast tumor. Documented subset: memory CD4+ T cells, CD4+CD45RO+CD25-. This rearrangement joins TRBV12-3 or TRBV12-4 to TRBJ2-7; weak D call: TRBD1 (7 bases). The TCR was taken from a female donor with breast cancer. This CDR3 reads CASSFSPSDRDLRF. The CDR3 coding sequence is TGTGCCAGCAGTTTCTCCCCGTCAGACAGGGACTTACGTTTT.